The entry below gives a single TCR beta chain sequence along with its context. Original processing methods: Amplification with reference gene primers provided the estimates of nucleated cell counts. Using immunoSEQ multiplex PCR, the repertoire was profiled, and TCRdb retains in-frame clones only, with some absent. V, J and clone size are those of that table, while D and trimming were read from the DNA. The data hold approximately 250,000 clones, with approximately 89% observed a single time. These data are taken from a study of blood T cell repertoires in COVID-19. Study as a whole: Both acute and convalescent COVID-19 samples were obtained from the United States, Italy and Spain.

Germline-derived CDR1 and CDR2 are SGHVS and FNYEAQ. The length of the CDR3 is 17 residues. J gave up 1 base and V 5 bases, and 10 bases lay outside the gene matches. Participants, roughly 18 to 90 years old, spanned approximately 25 US areas. Exposed volunteers were people who met a COVID-19 case within 2 weeks before study entry. The sequencing input was PBMCs or T cells enriched from blood (not recorded which). The chain carries TRBV7-6 and TRBJ1-1, with 10 bases matching TRBD1. The receptor was derived from a man between 35 and 55 years old who had been exposed to COVID-19. In DNA form, the CDR3 reads TGTGCCAGCAGCCGGAAACGGGACAGGGGTGGGAACACTGAAGCTTTCTTT. Translation: CASSRKRDRGGNTEAFF.